One and the same sample provided the 27 T cell receptor beta chains below, sequenced in a study of blood T cell repertoires in COVID-19. TCRdb's copy holds only in-frame clones and misses some; the assay was immunoSEQ multiplex PCR. The sample lists under 100,000 clones, around 90% occurring once. Material for sequencing was peripheral blood. The receptors were gathered from a young man with acute or convalescent COVID-19.

This clone was detected a few times. The gene calls are TRBV18 and TRBJ2-5; D unresolved. Trimming cost V 3 bases and J 5 bases, with 7 bases left between them. Germline assignment: CDR1 KGHSH and CDR2 LQKENI. The CDR3 runs to 12 residues. This CDR3 reads CASSPQSETQYF. The CDR3 nucleotides are TGTGCCAGCTCACCTCAGTCGGAGACCCAGTACTTC. Looking up the rest from reference TRBV18 and TRBJ2-5 gives the full variable domain: NAGVMQNPRHLVRRRGQEARLRCSPMKGHSHVYWYRQLPEEGLKFMVYLQKENIIDESGMPKERFSAEFPKEGPSILRIQQVVRGDSAAYFCASSPQSETQYFGPGTRLLVL.

This clone is a singleton in its sample. The CDR3 spells CAWSVRFGTDTQYF. The CDR3, as DNA: TGTGCCTGGAGTGTACGGTTCGGCACAGATACGCAGTATTTT. The chain joins TRBV30 to TRBJ2-3; unclear D gene. This CDR3 has 14 amino acids. V was shortened by 0 bases and J by 1 base, with 8 bases between the two germline ends. Germline V CDR1 and CDR2: GTSNPN, SVGIG (reference sequence). Using reference TRBV30 and TRBJ2-3 for the parts outside the CDR3, the full variable domain is SQTIHQWPATLVQPVGSPLSLECTVEGTSNPNLYWYRQAAGRGLQLLFYSVGIGQISSEVPQNLSASRPQDRQFILSSKKLLLSDSGFYLCAWSVRFGTDTQYFGPGTRLTVL.

This clone was seen once. J is TRBJ2-6 and V is TRBV2; D possibly corresponds to TRBD1 (5 bases). The CDR3 has 15 amino acids. Germline V CDR1 and CDR2: SNHLY, FYNNEI. Trimming shortened V by 9 bases and J by 0 bases, and 12 bases separated the two germline ends. The CDR3 DNA sequence: TGTGCCAGTGCAGGGTTTCTCTCTGGGGCCAACGTCCTGACTTTC. Translating gives CASAGFLSGANVLTF. The full variable domain, in which reference TRBV2 and TRBJ2-6 provide the parts outside the CDR3, is EPEVTQTPSHQVTQMGQEVILRCVPISNHLYFYWYRQILGQKVEFLVSFYNNEISEKSEIFDDQFSVERPDGSNFTLKIRSTKLEDSAMYFCASAGFLSGANVLTFGAGSRLTVL.

The chain recombines TRBV11-2 with TRBJ2-2; 9 bases align to TRBD2. Germline CDR1 reads SGHAT; CDR2 reads FQNNGV. V shed 2 bases and J 7 bases; nucleotides not matched to a gene: 5. CDR3 length equals 15 residues. CDR3 residues: CASSLLAGDVGELFF. Written as DNA, the CDR3 is TGTGCCAGCAGCTTATTAGCGGGAGACGTCGGGGAGCTGTTTTTT.

The V and J genes are TRBV19 and TRBJ2-1, with TRBD2 matching 8 bases. There are 14 residues in the CDR3. Unmatched junction bases numbered 9, after V lost 5 bases and J lost 9 bases. Per the germline V gene, CDR1 is LNHDA and CDR2 is SQIVND (reference sequence). CDR3 in DNA: TGTGCCAGTAGTGCCAGCGGGAGTATCGGTGAGCAGTTCTTC. It translates to CASSASGSIGEQFF.

V gene TRBV5-1 combines with J gene TRBJ2-1, with D tentatively TRBD2 (6 bases). The germline V and J ends were trimmed by 4 bases and 5 bases, with 25 bases remaining between them. Germline assignment: CDR1 SGHRS and CDR2 YFSETQ. This CDR3 is 18 amino acids long. The DNA of the CDR3 is TGCGCCAGCAGCCCCTCCCCGACTGGGGACTCAATACACAATGAGCAGTTCTTC. Protein product: CASSPSPTGDSIHNEQFF.

This clone has only one observation. The chain carries TRBV18 and TRBJ1-4; perhaps TRBD1 as D (6 bases). V lost 0 bases to trimming and J lost 7 bases, with 6 bases between them. The CDR3 runs 13 residues. CDR1 and CDR2 from the germline V gene are KGHSH and LQKENI. CDR3 residues: CASSPPDSEKLFF. As DNA, the CDR3 is TGTGCCAGCTCACCACCGGACAGTGAAAAACTGTTTTTT.

CDR3 nucleotides: TGTGCCAGCAGCTCCGGGACTAGCGGGACCAATGAGCAGTTCTTC. This codes for CASSSGTSGTNEQFF. The rearrangement links TRBV7-9 to TRBJ2-1, with TRBD2 matching over 13 bases. In germline, CDR1 is SEHNR, CDR2 FQNEAQ (reference sequence). The CDR3 runs 15 residues. The J segment lost 6 bases and the V segment lost 4 bases, leaving 3 bases of the junction unmatched.

The chain employs TRBV4-3 and TRBJ2-2; 8 bases are shared with TRBD1. Germline-derived CDR1 and CDR2 are LGHNA and YSLEER. V lost 0 bases and J lost 7; bases outside the gene matches: 7. This CDR3 has 16 residues. CDR3 sequence: CASSQETGGGIGELFF. As DNA, the CDR3 is TGCGCCAGCAGCCAAGAAACAGGGGGAGGAATCGGGGAGCTGTTTTTT.

The chain joins TRBV7-2 to TRBJ2-2, with a possible D match to TRBD2 (5 bases). Germline V CDR1 and CDR2: SGHTA, FQGNSA. Trimming removed 4 bases from V and 5 bases from J, with 8 bases in between. The CDR3 consists of 13 residues. CDR3 sequence (DNA): TGTGCCAGCAGCTCTAGGAGGACCGGGGAGCTGTTTTTT. Its protein is CASSSRRTGELFF.

This clone is a singleton in its sample. The V gene is TRBV5-1, the J gene TRBJ2-1, with TRBD1 matching 9 bases. The CDR3 spans 14 residues. V dropped 7 bases and J dropped 6; count of bases not matched to a gene: 8. Looked up from germline, CDR1 is SGHRS and CDR2 is YFSETQ. This CDR3 reads CASSDRGTSNEQFF. CDR3 bases: TGCGCCAGCTCGGACAGGGGAACATCCAATGAGCAGTTCTTC.

The rearrangement links TRBV9 to TRBJ2-2; D remains unclear. The CDR3 is 14 amino acids. The V end lost 4 bases, the J end lost 6 bases, and 13 bases lay between the germline ends. The germline gives CDR1 SGDLS, CDR2 YYNGEE. The CDR3 DNA sequence: TGTGCCAGCAGCCCATCAGGCAGCTCCGGGGAGCTGTTTTTT. Translated: CASSPSGSSGELFF.

Here the CDR3 reads CATSATGDTIYF. As DNA, the CDR3 is TGTGCCACCAGTGCCACAGGGGACACCATATATTTT. The chain is built from TRBV24-1 and TRBJ1-3; 7 positions match TRBD1. Germline V gene sequence: CDR1 KGHDR, CDR2 SFDVKD. The CDR3 runs to 12 residues. The ends lost 5 bases at V and 8 bases at J; junction bases unmatched: 2.

The V gene is TRBV12-3 or TRBV12-4, the J gene TRBJ2-7, with 8 bases that match TRBD1. The J segment lost 7 bases and the V segment lost 6 bases, leaving 8 bases of the junction unmatched. This CDR3 spans 13 amino acids. The CDR3 DNA follows: TGTGCCAGCAGCTGGACAGGGCTTAAAGAGCAGTACTTC. Amino acid sequence: CASSWTGLKEQYF.

This chain connects TRBV18 to TRBJ2-2; 8 nucleotides line up with TRBD2. V trimming: 3 bases; J trimming: 4 bases; junction bases outside the gene matches: 10. Germline V CDR1 and CDR2: KGHSH, LQKENI. The CDR3 runs 17 residues. DNA of the CDR3: TGTGCCAGCTCACCGGTGCTTGGGACTAGTGTCACCGGGGAGCTGTTTTTT. Its protein product is CASSPVLGTSVTGELFF.

This clone is a singleton in its sample. The CDR3 region has the DNA TGTGCCAGCTCACCACCTTCATCGGCCGGGGAGCTGTTTTTT. The encoded protein is CASSPPSSAGELFF. The chain joins TRBV18 to TRBJ2-2; the D is unclear. Germline values: CDR1 KGHSH, CDR2 LQKENI. CDR3 length: 14 residues. V lost 0 bases to trimming and J lost 6 bases, with 8 bases between them. The full variable domain, with the rest looked up from reference TRBV18 and TRBJ2-2, is NAGVMQNPRHLVRRRGQEARLRCSPMKGHSHVYWYRQLPEEGLKFMVYLQKENIIDESGMPKERFSAEFPKEGPSILRIQQVVRGDSAAYFCASSPPSSAGELFFGEGSRLTVL.

The rearrangement links TRBV2 to TRBJ2-1; maybe TRBD2 (6 bases). The CDR3 is 14 residues long. From germline, CDR1 is SNHLY and CDR2 FYNNEI. Trimming shortened V by 4 bases and J by 8 bases, and 15 bases separated the two germline ends. The CDR3 reads CASSGARLGDEQFF. In DNA, the CDR3 is TGTGCCAGCAGTGGAGCCCGACTAGGGGATGAGCAGTTCTTC.

In its sample, this clone was seen a few times. This chain connects TRBV21-1 to TRBJ1-2; TRBD1, the D gene given by the table, was not confirmed from the DNA. TRBV21-1 is deemed a pseudogene. CDR3 length: 16 residues. CDR3 DNA sequence: TGTGCCAGCACCCTAACTCAGACAGGGCTAGGCTATGGCTACACCTTC. This gives the protein CASTLTQTGLGYGYTF.

In this sample, this clone turned up a few times. The chain uses TRBV27 and TRBJ2-5; D possibly corresponds to TRBD2 (5 bases). The CDR3 extends over 15 amino acids. V lost 2 bases, J lost 0 bases, and 10 bases lay in between. Germline CDR1 reads MNHEY; CDR2 reads SMNVEV (reference sequence). Here the CDR3 reads CASSLRTTNQETQYF. The CDR3 nucleotides are TGTGCCAGCAGTTTACGGACGACTAACCAAGAGACCCAGTACTTC.

The chain recombines TRBV6-5 with TRBJ1-1, with TRBD1 identical over 7 bases. V was clipped by 5 bases and J by 4 bases; unmatched bases: 7. The CDR3 covers 14 residues. Germline CDR1 MNHEY, CDR2 SVGAGI. CDR3 sequence: CASSRTGVRTEAFF. The CDR3 DNA reads as TGTGCCAGCAGTCGAACAGGGGTCCGCACTGAAGCTTTCTTT.

In its sample, this clone was seen once. The chain is built from TRBV6-5 and TRBJ1-1, with D perhaps TRBD1 (6 bases). CDR3 length equals 11 residues. Germline V gene sequence: CDR1 MNHEY, CDR2 SVGAGI. Between the trimmed V and J ends, which lost 10 bases and 7 bases, there was a span of 13 bases. CDR3 in amino acids: CATNRAHEAFF. The CDR3 region has the DNA TGTGCCACAAACAGGGCGCATGAAGCTTTCTTT.

With respect to this clone: Compared with germline, one end of the junction differs, possibly owing to a read error. The chain uses TRBV6-5 and TRBJ1-4, with D possibly being TRBD1 (5 bases). The germline gives CDR1 MNHEY, CDR2 SVGAGI. CDR3 length equals 14 residues. DNA of the CDR3: TGTGCCAGCAGGCCGTGGGGCGGGAATGAAGAACTGTTTTTT. Residues: CASRPWGGNEELFF.

The chain carries TRBV6-5 and TRBJ2-7; the match to TRBD2 covers 7 bases. V trimming: 7 bases; J trimming: 2 bases; junction bases outside the gene matches: 8. Germline lookup yields CDR1 MNHEY and CDR2 SVGAGI. CDR3 size: 14 residues. CDR3 nucleotides: TGTGCCAGCACCTCTAGCGGAGAGACCTACGAGCAGTACTTC. Encoded protein: CASTSSGETYEQYF.

This clone was observed a single time. This chain joins TRBV6-5 and TRBJ2-3, with D maybe TRBD1 (5 bases). CDR1 and CDR2 (germline): MNHEY, SVGAGI. The CDR3 loop spans 13 amino acids. Between the trimmed V and J ends, which lost 8 bases and 5 bases, there was a span of 14 bases. In DNA form, the CDR3 reads TGTGCCAGCCGTCTAGGGGTAGGAGATACGCAGTATTTT. Protein product: CASRLGVGDTQYF.

This clone came up once. The J gene is TRBJ2-7, the V gene TRBV7-2, with D possibly being TRBD1 (6 bases). The CDR3 has 13 residues. Germline V lookup: CDR1 SGHTA, CDR2 FQGNSA. The V end lost 5 bases, the J end lost 5 bases, and 13 bases lay between the germline ends. CDR3: CASSPYQGNEQYF. CDR3 bases: TGTGCCAGCAGCCCGTACCAGGGGAACGAGCAGTACTTC. The full variable domain, completed using reference TRBV7-2 and TRBJ2-7, is GAGVSQSPSNKVTEKGKDVELRCDPISGHTALYWYRQSLGQGLEFLIYFQGNSAPDKSGLPSDRFSAERTGGSVSTLTIQRTQQEDSAVYLCASSPYQGNEQYFGPGTRLTVT.

The V call is TRBV7-2, the J call TRBJ1-1; TRBD1 matches at 9 bases. Trimming removed 6 bases from V and 5 bases from J; junction bases left unmatched: 7. CDR1 SGHTA and CDR2 FQGNSA come from the germline V gene. This CDR3 has 14 amino acids. For the CDR3, the DNA is TGTGCCAGCAGACCGACAGGGGGAAGGACTGAAGCTTTCTTT. As protein: CASRPTGGRTEAFF.

This chain links TRBV10-3 with TRBJ1-1; the D is unclear. Between the trimmed V and J ends, which lost 11 bases and 1 base, there was a span of 14 bases. Germline assignment: CDR1 ENHRY and CDR2 SYGVKD. There are 13 residues in the CDR3. The CDR3 DNA is TGTGCCGTCGGGCCCCGGGGGAACACTGAAGCTTTCTTT. It codes for CAVGPRGNTEAFF.